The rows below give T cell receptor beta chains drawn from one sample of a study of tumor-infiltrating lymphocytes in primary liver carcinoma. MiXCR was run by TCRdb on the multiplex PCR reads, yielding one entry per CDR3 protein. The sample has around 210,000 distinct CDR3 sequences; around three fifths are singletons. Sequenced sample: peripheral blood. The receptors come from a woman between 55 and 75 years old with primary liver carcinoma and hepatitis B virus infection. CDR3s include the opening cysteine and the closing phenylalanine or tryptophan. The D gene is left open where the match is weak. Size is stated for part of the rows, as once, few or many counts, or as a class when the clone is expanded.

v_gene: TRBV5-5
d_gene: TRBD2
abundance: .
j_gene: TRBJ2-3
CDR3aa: CSSSLGVAGVADTQYF
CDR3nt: TGTTCCAGCAGCTTGGGCGTCGCGGGAGTGGCCGATACGCAGTATTTT

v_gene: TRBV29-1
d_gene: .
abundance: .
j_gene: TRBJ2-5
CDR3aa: CSVEWTERETQYF
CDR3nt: TGCAGCGTTGAGTGGACAGAGCGAGAGACGCAGTACTTC

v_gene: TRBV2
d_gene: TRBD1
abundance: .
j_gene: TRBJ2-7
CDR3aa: CASVGQGASEQYF
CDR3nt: TGTGCCAGTGTCGGACAGGGGGCTTCCGAGCAGTACTTC

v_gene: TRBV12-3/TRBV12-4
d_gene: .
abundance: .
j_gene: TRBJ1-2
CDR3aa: CTSSPAANYGYTF
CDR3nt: TGTACCAGCAGCCCGGCCGCGAACTATGGTTACACCTTC

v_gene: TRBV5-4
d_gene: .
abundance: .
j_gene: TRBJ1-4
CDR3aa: CASSLGLSGNEKLFF
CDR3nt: TGTGCCAGCAGCCTGGGCCTCTCCGGTAATGAAAAACTGTTTTTT

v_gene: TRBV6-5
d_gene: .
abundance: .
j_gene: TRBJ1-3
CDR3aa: CASSYWDDSGNTIYF
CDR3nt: TGTGCCAGCAGTTACTGGGACGACTCTGGAAACACCATATATTTT

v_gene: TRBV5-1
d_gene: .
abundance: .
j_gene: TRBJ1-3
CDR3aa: CASSRELSGNTTYF
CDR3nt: TGCGCCAGCAGCCGAGAGTTATCTGGAAACACCACATATTTT

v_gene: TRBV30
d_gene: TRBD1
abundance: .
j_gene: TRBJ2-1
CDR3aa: CAWATGVTHNEQFF
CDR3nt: TGTGCCTGGGCGACAGGGGTGACCCACAATGAGCAGTTCTTC

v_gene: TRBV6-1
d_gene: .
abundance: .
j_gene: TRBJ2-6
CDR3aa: CASSMMQTGTNVLTF
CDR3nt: TGTGCCAGCAGCATGATGCAAACTGGGACCAACGTCCTGACCTTC

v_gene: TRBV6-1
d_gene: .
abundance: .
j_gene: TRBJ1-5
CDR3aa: CASNVERAGDQPQHF
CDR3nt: TGTGCCAGCAATGTGGAGAGGGCTGGGGATCAGCCCCAGCATTTT

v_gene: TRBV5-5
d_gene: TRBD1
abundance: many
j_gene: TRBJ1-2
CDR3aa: CASSQQGPRGYTF
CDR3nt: TGTGCCAGCAGCCAACAGGGGCCTAGGGGCTACACCTTC

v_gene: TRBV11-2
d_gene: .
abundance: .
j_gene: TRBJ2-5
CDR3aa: CASSVSTGVGETQNF
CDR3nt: TGTGCCAGCAGCGTATCAACAGGTGTTGGAGAGACCCAGAATTTC

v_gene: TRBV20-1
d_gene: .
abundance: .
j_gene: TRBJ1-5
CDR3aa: CSARGDRGNQPQHF
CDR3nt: TGCAGTGCCAGAGGTGATCGGGGGAATCAGCCCCAGCATTTT

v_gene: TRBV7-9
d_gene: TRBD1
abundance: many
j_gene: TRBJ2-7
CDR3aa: CASSGPGQAYEQYF
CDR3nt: TGTGCCAGCAGCGGACCGGGACAGGCTTACGAGCAGTACTTC

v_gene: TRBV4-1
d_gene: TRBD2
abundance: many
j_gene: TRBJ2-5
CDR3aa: CASSQDRSGLAGGETQYF
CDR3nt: TGCGCCAGCAGCCAAGATAGAAGTGGGCTAGCGGGAGGTGAGACCCAGTACTTC

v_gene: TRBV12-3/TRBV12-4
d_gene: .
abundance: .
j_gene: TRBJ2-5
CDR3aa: CASSLVADKEAQYF
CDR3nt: TGTGCCAGCAGTTTGGTGGCAGACAAAGAGGCCCAATACTTC

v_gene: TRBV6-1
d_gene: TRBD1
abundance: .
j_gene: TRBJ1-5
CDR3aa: CASTALRGSMVPQRF
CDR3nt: TGTGCCAGCACGGCCCTCAGGGGGTCAATGGTGCCCCAGCGTTTT

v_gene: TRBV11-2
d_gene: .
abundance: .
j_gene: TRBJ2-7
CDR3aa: CASRLEPGAEQYF
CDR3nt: TGTGCCAGCAGATTAGAGCCGGGTGCCGAGCAATACTTC

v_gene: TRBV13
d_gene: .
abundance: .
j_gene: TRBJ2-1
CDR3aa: CASSPTQGSYSEQFF
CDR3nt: TGTGCCAGCAGCCCGACACAGGGCTCCTACAGTGAGCAGTTCTTC

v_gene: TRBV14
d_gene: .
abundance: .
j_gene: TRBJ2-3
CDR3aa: CASSRYRGSAKPDTQYF
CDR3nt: TGTGCCAGCAGCCGATATCGTGGGAGCGCCAAACCAGATACGCAGTATTTT

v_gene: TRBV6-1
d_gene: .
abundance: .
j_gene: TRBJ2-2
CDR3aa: CASSEVGSNSGELFF
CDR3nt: TGTGCCAGCAGTGAAGTAGGGAGTAACAGCGGGGAGCTGTTTTTT

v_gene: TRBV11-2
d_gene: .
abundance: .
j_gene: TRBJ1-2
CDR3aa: CASSLESADHYGYTF
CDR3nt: TGTGCCAGCAGCTTAGAGAGTGCGGATCACTATGGCTACACCTTC

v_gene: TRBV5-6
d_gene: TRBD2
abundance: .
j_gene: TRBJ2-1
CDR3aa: CASSRPGLADGEQFF
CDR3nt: TGTGCCAGCAGCCGGCCGGGACTAGCCGACGGGGAGCAGTTCTTC

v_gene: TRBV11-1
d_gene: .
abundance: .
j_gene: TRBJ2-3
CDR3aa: CASSLRQRTGVSHF
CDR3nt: TGTGCCAGCAGCTTAAGGCAACGTACGGGAGTGTCTCACTTT

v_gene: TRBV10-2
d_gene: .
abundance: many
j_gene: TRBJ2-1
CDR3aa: CASRASSYNEQFF
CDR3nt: TGTGCCAGCAGGGCTAGCAGCTACAATGAGCAGTTCTTC

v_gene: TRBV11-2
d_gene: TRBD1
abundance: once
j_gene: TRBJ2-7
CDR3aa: CASSPGQGTCVQYF
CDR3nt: TGTGCCAGCAGCCCCGGACAGGGTACCTGCGTGCAGTACTTC

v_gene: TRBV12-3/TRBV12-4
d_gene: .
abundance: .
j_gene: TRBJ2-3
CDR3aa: CASSSRTNGTLDTQYF
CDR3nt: TGTGCCAGCAGTTCCCGGACTAATGGGACCTTAGATACGCAGTATTTT

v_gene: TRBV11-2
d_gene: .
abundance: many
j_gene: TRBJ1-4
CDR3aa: CASSTGTPATNEKLFF
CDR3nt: TGTGCCAGCAGCACCGGGACACCAGCAACTAATGAAAAACTGTTTTTT

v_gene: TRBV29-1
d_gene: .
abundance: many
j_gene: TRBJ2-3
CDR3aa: CSVGPGPDTQYF
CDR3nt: TGCAGCGTTGGTCCGGGGCCAGATACGCAGTATTTT